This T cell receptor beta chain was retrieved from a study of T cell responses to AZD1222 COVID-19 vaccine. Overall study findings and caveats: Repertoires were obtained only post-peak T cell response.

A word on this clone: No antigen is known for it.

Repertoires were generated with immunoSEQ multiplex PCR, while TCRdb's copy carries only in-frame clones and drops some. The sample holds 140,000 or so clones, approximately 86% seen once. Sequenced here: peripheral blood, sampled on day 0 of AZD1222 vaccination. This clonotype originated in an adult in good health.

CDR3 sequence reads: CSGLQWGGSGYTF. The CDR3 nucleotides are TGCAGCGGGCTACAGTGGGGCGGGAGTGGCTACACCTTC. This chain uses TRBV29-1 with TRBJ1-2, with D perhaps TRBD1 (5 bases). This CDR3 has 13 residues. Germline CDR1 SQVTM, CDR2 ANQGSEA. V lost 7 bases to trimming and J lost 7 bases, with 19 bases between them.